A selection of T cell receptor beta chains follows, all from one sample in a study of T cell responses to AZD1222 COVID-19 vaccine. The assay was immunoSEQ multiplex PCR, and TCRdb's table has in-frame clones only and misses some. The sample lists roughly 270,000 clones; about 94% were seen once. The sequenced sample was peripheral blood, obtained 28 days after the second AZD1222 dose. The receptors here all came from an adult who received the AZD1222 COVID-19 vaccine. CDR3s include the opening cysteine and the closing phenylalanine or tryptophan. The D gene is left open where the match is weak. Clone size is stated in some rows and not others, as once, few, many or a class when expanded.

V gene	D gene	J gene	clone size	CDR3 protein	CDR3 DNA
TRBV28	TRBD1	TRBJ2-5	NA	CASSPGTALGTQYF	TGTGCCAGCAGTCCCGGGACAGCGCTTGGGACCCAGTACTTC
TRBV6-5	NA	TRBJ2-7	NA	CASSRLHEQYF	TGTGCCAGCAGCCGCCTCCACGAGCAGTACTTC
TRBV4-2	TRBD2	TRBJ2-7	once	CASSLNRLAGVPEQYF	TGTGCCAGCAGCTTGAACCGACTAGCGGGAGTACCCGAGCAGTACTTC
TRBV7-6	NA	TRBJ1-1	NA	CASSPGRGGGNTEAFF	TGTGCCAGCAGCCCCGGGCGTGGGGGAGGGAACACTGAAGCTTTCTTT
TRBV6-4	TRBD1	TRBJ1-1	NA	CASSAQGMNTEAFF	TGTGCCAGCAGTGCACAGGGGATGAACACTGAAGCTTTCTTT
TRBV5-1	NA	TRBJ2-5	NA	CASSVGGRETQYF	TGCGCCAGCAGCGTAGGGGGGCGAGAGACCCAGTACTTC
TRBV7-8	NA	TRBJ2-7	NA	CASSLAPEAVGYF	TGTGCCAGCAGCTTAGCGCCAGAGGCCGTGGGGTACTTC
TRBV6-1	TRBD1	TRBJ1-2	NA	CASSEKTGVGGYTF	TGTGCCAGCAGTGAGAAGACAGGGGTAGGTGGCTACACCTTC
TRBV5-4	NA	TRBJ1-5	NA	CASSLGEGQPQHF	TGTGCCAGCAGCTTGGGAGAGGGGCAGCCCCAGCATTTT
TRBV28	NA	TRBJ1-5	NA	CASSLGLLNQPQHF	TGTGCCAGCAGTTTAGGTCTACTCAATCAGCCCCAGCATTTT
TRBV11-3	TRBD2	TRBJ2-4	NA	CASSPSGSAKNIQYF	TGTGCCAGCAGCCCCAGCGGGAGTGCCAAAAACATTCAGTACTTC
TRBV28	NA	TRBJ1-3	NA	CASSWIPGPIYF	TGTGCCAGCAGTTGGATTCCGGGCCCCATATATTTT
TRBV28	NA	TRBJ2-7	NA	CASRGGTHATNLYEQYF	TGTGCCAGCAGGGGCGGGACCCACGCAACCAACCTTTACGAGCAGTACTTC
TRBV5-1	NA	TRBJ2-7	NA	CASSLAGQFYEQYF	TGCGCCAGCAGCTTGGCAGGACAATTCTACGAGCAGTACTTC
TRBV7-9	NA	TRBJ2-7	NA	CASSLRGYEQYF	TGTGCCAGCAGCTTACGCGGCTACGAGCAGTACTTC